Presented here are 15 T cell receptor beta chains from one specimen sequenced in a study of blood T cell repertoires in COVID-19 (TCRdb year 2020). The library was obtained by the immunoSEQ multiplex PCR assay. Imported from immuneACCESS, the table was reduced by TCRdb to in-frame sequences with V and J called. These copies leave out some clones; in studies compared against another copy, an unresolved V gene accounts for under half, and the cause of the remainder is not known. The sample yields some 450,000 clones; approximately 88% were counted once. The ten largest clones add up to around 13% of the sample. The material sequenced was peripheral blood. All receptors come from a woman between 50 and 59 years old with COVID-19, enrolled during active disease.

The gene calls are TRBV7-6 and TRBJ1-3, with unresolved D. Germline CDR1 and CDR2: SGHVS and FNYEAQ. This CDR3 has 16 residues. The V end was cut by 0 bases, the J end by 0 bases, with 9 bases between. The CDR3 coding sequence is TGTGCCAGCAGCTTAGCCTTGGCAGACTCTGGAAACACCATATATTTT. Its protein product is CASSLALADSGNTIYF.

The rearrangement links TRBV9 to TRBJ2-1; 10 positions agree with TRBD2. Trimming removed 2 bases from V and 8 bases from J; junction bases left unmatched: 7. The CDR3 has 15 amino acids. CDR1 SGDLS and CDR2 YYNGEE come from the germline V gene. The CDR3 spells CASSVLSGGIDEQFF. DNA for the CDR3: TGTGCCAGCAGCGTCCTTAGCGGGGGGATCGATGAGCAGTTCTTC.

The chain carries TRBV15 and TRBJ1-2, with TRBD1 identical over 7 bases. The CDR3 spans 14 residues. V was pared by 0 bases and J by 2 bases, with 0 bases of the junction left unmatched. Germline V gives CDR1 LNHNV, CDR2 YYDKDF (reference sequence). In nucleotides, the CDR3 is TGTGCCACCAGCAGAGAACAGGGGAACTATGGCTACACCTTC. This translates into CATSREQGNYGYTF.

The CDR3 spells CASSPQARLAASTDTQYF. DNA of the CDR3: TGTGCCAGCAGCCCCCAAGCCCGACTAGCGGCTAGCACAGATACGCAGTATTTT. This chain links TRBV5-6 with TRBJ2-3; 9 bases map to TRBD2. The CDR3 is made up of 18 amino acids. Losses at the gene ends were 4 bases for V and 0 bases for J; bases not matched to a gene: 12. The germline V gene has CDR1 SGHDT and CDR2 YYEEEE. Full variable domain (missing parts from reference TRBV5-6 and TRBJ2-3): DAGVTQSPTHLIKTRGQQVTLRCSPKSGHDTVSWYQQALGQGPQFIFQYYEEEERQRGNFPDRFSGHQFPNYSSELNVNALLLGDSALYLCASSPQARLAASTDTQYFGPGTRLTVL.

The chain uses TRBV28 and TRBJ1-5, with 8 bases that match TRBD1. The junction had 7 bases not matched to a gene; V was cut back by 6 bases and J by 3 bases. The CDR3 is 15 amino acids. Germline-derived CDR1 and CDR2 are MDHEN and SYDVKM. CDR3 in DNA: TGTGCCAGCAGGCCAACAGGGGGGAACAATCAGCCCCAGCATTTT. It specifies CASRPTGGNNQPQHF.

The chain uses TRBV25-1 and TRBJ2-4; 14 bases fit TRBD2. The germline gives CDR1 MGHDK, CDR2 SYGVNS. V was pared by 4 bases and J by 6 bases, with 8 bases of the junction left unmatched. The CDR3 is made up of 17 amino acids. The chain's CDR3 is CASSAATSGGAGNIQYF. The CDR3 DNA follows: TGTGCCAGCAGTGCGGCGACTAGCGGGGGGGCCGGAAACATTCAGTACTTC.

The chain joins TRBV19 to TRBJ1-5, with 10 bases fitting TRBD1. The germline CDR1 and CDR2 sequences are LNHDA and SQIVND (reference sequence). Trimming removed 9 bases from V and 0 bases from J; junction bases left unmatched: 14. The CDR3 has 18 residues. The CDR3 DNA reads as TGTGCCAGCTGGGGAGCCCCCGGGACAGGGGATAGCAATCAGCCCCAGCATTTT. Its translation is CASWGAPGTGDSNQPQHF.

The chain has TRBV24-1 and TRBJ2-3; the match to TRBD2 covers 8 bases. The CDR3 is made up of 16 amino acids. CDR1 and CDR2 from the germline V gene are KGHDR and SFDVKD. Germline trimming cut 4 bases from V and 2 bases from J; bases unmatched to any gene: 7. The CDR3 reads CATSDPGLGITDTQYF. CDR3 coding DNA: TGTGCCACCAGTGACCCGGGACTAGGGATCACAGATACGCAGTATTTT.

This clone was counted a single time. Other DNA sequences of this sample code for an identical CDR3. The rearrangement links TRBV24-1 to TRBJ2-2; maybe TRBD2 (6 bases). Germline V gene lookup returns CDR1 KGHDR and CDR2 SFDVKD. The CDR3 is made up of 12 amino acids. The V gene lost 9 bases and the J gene lost 3 bases, with 7 bases spanning the gap. CDR3 in DNA: TGTGCCACCCGCGGGGACACCGGGGAGCTGTTTTTT. Translated, it gives CATRGDTGELFF.

This clone was seen only a few times. This sequence joins TRBV5-4 and TRBJ1-1, with 9 bases aligning to TRBD1. Germline V gives CDR1 SGHNT, CDR2 YYREEE (reference sequence). The CDR3 is 14 residues long. V shed 5 bases, J shed 3 bases, and the junction held 5 bases outside the gene matches. The CDR3 is CASSYRGQDTEAFF. CDR3 nucleotides: TGTGCCAGCAGTTACAGGGGGCAAGACACTGAAGCTTTCTTT.

V gene TRBV28 combines with J gene TRBJ1-1, with a weak D call TRBD1 (5 bases). CDR1 and CDR2 from the germline V gene are MDHEN and SYDVKM. V was trimmed by 5 bases and J by 1 base, leaving 11 bases between them. CDR3 length: 14 amino acids. The CDR3 coding sequence is TGTGCCAGCAGTCAGCAGGGTTGGAACACTGAAGCTTTCTTT. This sequence encodes CASSQQGWNTEAFF.

Worth noting for this clone: Other DNA variants within this sample encode the same CDR3. The J gene is TRBJ1-2, the V gene TRBV3-1 (or the pseudogene TRBV3-2), with no clear D. Trimming pared 1 base from V and 5 bases from J, leaving 5 bases between. The CDR3 is 12 amino acids. CDR1 and CDR2 (germline): LGHDT, YNNKEL (reference sequence). The CDR3 DNA sequence: TGTGCCAGCAGCCAAGGCGATTATGGCTACACCTTC. Residues: CASSQGDYGYTF.

V gene TRBV19 combines with J gene TRBJ1-2; 8 bases line up with TRBD1. J lost 2 bases, V lost 3 bases, and 11 bases had no gene match. Germline CDR1 and CDR2: LNHDA and SQIVND (reference sequence). The CDR3 totals 17 residues. The CDR3 reads CASSIGVRAGGNYGYTF. In DNA, the CDR3 is TGTGCCAGTAGTATTGGTGTTCGGGCAGGGGGCAACTATGGCTACACCTTC. Full variable domain (remainder filled in from reference TRBV19 and TRBJ1-2): DGGITQSPKYLFRKEGQNVTLSCEQNLNHDAMYWYRQDPGQGLRLIYYSQIVNDFQKGDIAEGYSVSREKKESFPLTVTSAQKNPTAFYLCASSIGVRAGGNYGYTFGSGTRLTVV.

The chain links TRBV12-1 to TRBJ1-2; the DNA was not compared with TRBD1, the D call given in the table. TRBV12-1 is annotated as a pseudogene. CDR3 size: 14 residues. CDR3 nucleotide sequence: TGTGCCAGCAGCTTTGGGGCCAGGACAGTTAGCTACACCTTC. Its protein product is CASSFGARTVSYTF.

CDR3 nucleotide sequence: TGTGCCACCAGTGATTATGGCCACGAGCAGTACTTC. The encoded protein is CATSDYGHEQYF. The chain has TRBV24-1 and TRBJ2-7, with unresolved D. The germline V and J ends were trimmed by 2 bases and 5 bases, with 6 bases remaining between them. The germline gives CDR1 KGHDR, CDR2 SFDVKD. The CDR3 is made up of 12 amino acids.